The 18 T cell receptor beta chains presented below share a single source sample, sequenced in a study of blood T cell repertoires in COVID-19. Using immunoSEQ multiplex PCR, the repertoire was profiled, and TCRdb retains in-frame clones only, with some absent. This sample has under 75,000 clones, with about four fifths found just once. Sequenced material: peripheral blood. The receptors originated from a woman aged 60-75 years with acute or convalescent COVID-19.

The genes are TRBV6-2 or TRBV6-3 and TRBJ2-1; 11 bases map to TRBD2. CDR3 size: 17 residues. V gave up 3 bases and J gave up 5 bases; unmatched junction bases: 9. The germline gives CDR1 MNHEY, CDR2 SVGEGT. The chain's CDR3 is CASSYSGGAVGNNEQFF. The CDR3 DNA reads as TGTGCCAGCAGTTATAGCGGGGGGGCCGTCGGAAACAATGAGCAGTTCTTC.

V is TRBV27 and J is TRBJ2-7, with TRBD1 matching 9 bases. The CDR3 spans 16 residues. The germline V gene has CDR1 MNHEY and CDR2 SMNVEV (reference sequence). Trimming cost V 0 bases and J 3 bases; bases outside gene matches: 6. This CDR3 reads CASSLSGGTGYYEQYF. The CDR3 DNA reads TGTGCCAGCAGTTTATCGGGCGGGACAGGGTACTACGAGCAGTACTTC.

This clone was seen just once. The chain employs TRBV27 and TRBJ2-5; TRBD2 matches at 7 bases. The CDR3 contains 15 residues. The trim removed 6 bases at V and 1 base at J, leaving 8 bases unmatched. Germline V lookup: CDR1 MNHEY, CDR2 SMNVEV (reference sequence). CDR3 coding DNA: TGTGCCAGCAGGGGACCCGGGAGGAGCCAAGAGACCCAGTACTTC. The encoded protein is CASRGPGRSQETQYF.

This chain joins TRBV2 and TRBJ1-1; D perhaps matches TRBD1 (6 bases). The V gene lost 6 bases and the J gene lost 5 bases, with 16 bases spanning the gap. This CDR3 has 14 residues. Germline CDR1 and CDR2: SNHLY and FYNNEI. CDR3 DNA sequence: TGTGCCAGCAGAGACACAGGGTGGGGGACTGAAGCTTTCTTT. It translates to CASRDTGWGTEAFF.

This rearrangement joins TRBV5-4 to TRBJ1-2; 7 bases are a match to TRBD1. Germline V gives CDR1 SGHNT, CDR2 YYREEE (reference sequence). V was pared by 0 bases and J by 3 bases, with 5 bases of the junction left unmatched. The CDR3 loop spans 15 amino acids. CDR3 sequence: CASSLGQGSYYGYTF. CDR3 in DNA: TGTGCCAGCAGCTTGGGACAGGGATCCTACTATGGCTACACCTTC.

The chain recombines TRBV18 with TRBJ1-4, with D maybe TRBD1 (6 bases). Germline CDR1 reads KGHSH; CDR2 reads LQKENI. With 4 bases removed from V and 0 bases from J, the gap between germline ends came to 9 bases. The CDR3 runs 15 residues. CDR3 nucleotides: TGTGCCAGCTCACAGGACAGTGCAACTAATGAAAAACTGTTTTTT. Encoded protein: CASSQDSATNEKLFF.

Here the CDR3 reads CASSLGRDTGELFF. The CDR3 nucleotides are TGTGCCAGCAGCTTGGGCAGGGACACCGGGGAGCTGTTTTTT. The genes are TRBV5-4 and TRBJ2-2, with TRBD1 as a possible D gene (5 bases). This CDR3 has 14 amino acids. The germline CDR1 and CDR2 sequences are SGHNT and YYREEE (reference sequence). Trimming pared 0 bases from V and 3 bases from J, leaving 6 bases between.

CDR3 loop: CASSGLAGGETQYF. In nucleotides, the CDR3 is TGTGCCAGCAGTGGGCTAGCGGGAGGAGAGACCCAGTACTTC. The genes are TRBV2 and TRBJ2-5, with TRBD2 matching 11 bases. CDR3 length: 14 amino acids. V shed 4 bases and J 4 bases; nucleotides not matched to a gene: 2. Germline V CDR1 and CDR2: SNHLY, FYNNEI.

This clone was counted a single time. The chain recombines TRBV5-5 with TRBJ2-1, with D maybe TRBD1 (5 bases). Germline assignment: CDR1 SGHKS and CDR2 YYEKEE (reference sequence). The ends were cut back, 2 bases at V and 7 bases at J, with 7 bases in the middle. The CDR3 runs 12 residues. The CDR3 DNA sequence: TGTGCCAGCAGCTTATGGACAAATGAGCAGTTCTTC. It specifies CASSLWTNEQFF. The complete variable domain, with remaining parts taken from reference TRBV5-5 and TRBJ2-1, reads DAGVTQSPTHLIKTRGQQVTLRCSPISGHKSVSWYQQVLGQGPQFIFQYYEKEERGRGNFPDRFSARQFPNYSSELNVNALLLGDSALYLCASSLWTNEQFFGPGTRLTVL.

This sequence joins TRBV19 and TRBJ2-1; D perhaps matches TRBD1 (6 bases). From germline, CDR1 is LNHDA and CDR2 SQIVND (reference sequence). V lost 6 bases, J lost 4 bases, and 13 bases lay in between. The CDR3 is 14 residues long. The CDR3, as DNA: TGTGCCAGTAGCCAACAGGGCCTTTACAATGAGCAGTTCTTC. This translates into CASSQQGLYNEQFF.

This chain connects TRBV4-1 to TRBJ2-7; 8 bases agree with TRBD1. After removal of 3 bases from V and 6 bases from J, the junction contained 10 bases not matched to a gene. This CDR3 has 15 residues. Germline assignment: CDR1 MGHRA and CDR2 YSYEKL. CDR3 DNA sequence: TGCGCCAGCAGCCAGGATCGAATGACAGGGGCCGAGCAGTACTTC. This encodes CASSQDRMTGAEQYF.

The J gene is TRBJ2-7, the V gene TRBV6-6; 9 positions match TRBD1. With V trimmed by 0 bases and J by 7 bases, 7 bases remained unmatched. The V gene's germline CDR1 is MNHNY and CDR2 SVGAGI (reference sequence). The CDR3 sequence is 15 residues long. The DNA for the CDR3 is TGTGCCAGCAGTTACTCTGCGGGACAGGGATTTGAGCAGTACTTC. Translating it yields CASSYSAGQGFEQYF.

In this sample, this clone turned up once. J is TRBJ2-7 and V is TRBV18; no clear D. The length of the CDR3 is 13 residues. Per the germline V gene, CDR1 is KGHSH and CDR2 is LQKENI. V was shortened by 4 bases and J by 2 bases, with 9 bases between the two germline ends. CDR3 bases: TGTGCCAGCTCACGAGGATCTACCTACGAGCAGTACTTC. As protein: CASSRGSTYEQYF.

This chain links TRBV5-1 with TRBJ1-3; possible D gene TRBD1, 5 bases. This CDR3 is 15 amino acids long. V gave up 7 bases and J gave up 1 base, with 15 bases separating them. Per the germline V gene, CDR1 is SGHRS and CDR2 is YFSETQ. The CDR3 DNA follows: TGCGCCAGCGTTGCAGGGCCGGGTTCTGGAAACACCATATATTTT. It specifies CASVAGPGSGNTIYF.

The rearrangement links TRBV19 to TRBJ2-3; the match to TRBD2 covers 12 bases. The CDR3 has 19 residues. V trimming: 3 bases; J trimming: 8 bases; junction bases outside the gene matches: 18. Per the germline V gene, CDR1 is LNHDA and CDR2 is SQIVND (reference sequence). As DNA, the CDR3 is TGTGCCAGTAGTATGTCTAGCGGGGGGGCCGAGGCTTGGCGGGGTACGCAGTATTTT. It yields the protein CASSMSSGGAEAWRGTQYF.

V usage is TRBV7-9 and J usage is TRBJ2-7, with D tentatively TRBD2 (5 bases). Germline assignment: CDR1 SEHNR and CDR2 FQNEAQ (reference sequence). The CDR3 is 18 residues long. V lost 3 bases, J lost 0 bases, and 21 bases lay in between. CDR3 DNA: TGTGCCAGCAGCTTCCCCTCGGAACGGACTCTATTCTCCTACGAGCAGTACTTC. Translation: CASSFPSERTLFSYEQYF.

The table lists this clone with a few counts. V is TRBV3-1 (or the pseudogene TRBV3-2) and J is TRBJ2-3, with TRBD2 as a possible D gene (6 bases). This CDR3 is built from 16 residues. Germline CDR1 is LGHDT and CDR2 is YNNKEL (reference sequence). V was pared by 1 base and J by 1 base, with 12 bases between. For the CDR3, the DNA is TGTGCCAGCAGCCAAGCTACCGGGGGTGGCACAGATACGCAGTATTTT. Its translation is CASSQATGGGTDTQYF.

This CDR3 reads CASSLSLDRGHEQFF. The CDR3, as DNA: TGTGCCAGCAGTTTATCCCTGGACAGGGGGCATGAGCAGTTCTTC. This chain links TRBV27 with TRBJ2-1; 11 nucleotides agree with TRBD1. The CDR3 extends over 15 amino acids. Germline CDR1 and CDR2: MNHEY and SMNVEV (reference sequence). V trimming: 0 bases; J trimming: 8 bases; junction bases outside the gene matches: 3.